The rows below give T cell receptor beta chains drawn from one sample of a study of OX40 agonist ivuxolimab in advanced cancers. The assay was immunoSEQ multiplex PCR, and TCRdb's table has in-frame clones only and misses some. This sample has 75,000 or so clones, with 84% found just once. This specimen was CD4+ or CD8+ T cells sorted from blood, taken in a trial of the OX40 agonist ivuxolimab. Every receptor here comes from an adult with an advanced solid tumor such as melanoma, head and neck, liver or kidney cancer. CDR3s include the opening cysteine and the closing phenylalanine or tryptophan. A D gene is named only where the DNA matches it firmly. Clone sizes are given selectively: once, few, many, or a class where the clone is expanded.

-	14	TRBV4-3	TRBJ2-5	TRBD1	TGCGCCAGCAGCTTTTACGACAGGGGGGAGACCCAGTACTTC	CASSFYDRGETQYF
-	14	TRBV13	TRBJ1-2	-	TGTGCCAGCAGCCTTTACAGGGCTAACTATGGCTACACCTTC	CASSLYRANYGYTF
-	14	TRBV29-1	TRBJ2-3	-	TGCAGCGTTGGCGGCAGACAGCCCACAGATACGCAGTATTTT	CSVGGRQPTDTQYF
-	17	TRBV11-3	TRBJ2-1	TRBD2	TGTGCCAGCAGCTTGGGACTAGCGACGAGCTCCTACAATGAGCAGTTCTTC	CASSLGLATSSYNEQFF
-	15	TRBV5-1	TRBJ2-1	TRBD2	TGCGCCAGCAGCTTGGAACTAGCGGTTCACAATGAGCAGTTCTTC	CASSLELAVHNEQFF
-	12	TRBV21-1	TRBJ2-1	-	TGTGCCAGCAGCCTGGCCGGTAGTGAGCAGTTCTTC	CASSLAGSEQFF
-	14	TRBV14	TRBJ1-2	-	TGTGCCAGCAGCCAAGATGTCGGGCGGTATGGCTACACCTTC	CASSQDVGRYGYTF
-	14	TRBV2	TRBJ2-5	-	TGTGCCAGCAGTGAATGGGCTGAGGGGGAGACCCAGTACTTC	CASSEWAEGETQYF
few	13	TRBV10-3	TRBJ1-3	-	TGTGCCATCAGTGATCACTCTGGAAACACCATATATTTT	CAISDHSGNTIYF
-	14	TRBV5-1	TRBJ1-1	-	TGCGCCAGCAGCTTGGGTGGATTCGGGACTGAAGCTTTCTTT	CASSLGGFGTEAFF
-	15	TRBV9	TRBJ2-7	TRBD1	TGTGCCAGCAGCCCGGGGACAGGGATGTCCTACGAGCAGTACTTC	CASSPGTGMSYEQYF
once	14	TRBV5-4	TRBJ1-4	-	TGTGCCAGCAGCAGTCGGGCCGCGGATGAAAAACTGTTTTTT	CASSSRAADEKLFF
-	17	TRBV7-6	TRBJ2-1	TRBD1	TGTGCCAGCAGCTTAGGCCCTGACAGGGGGTTTAGGAATGAGCAGTTCTTC	CASSLGPDRGFRNEQFF
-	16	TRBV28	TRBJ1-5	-	TGTGCCAGCAGTTCGTACAGGGAAGAGAGCAATCAGCCCCAGCATTTT	CASSSYREESNQPQHF
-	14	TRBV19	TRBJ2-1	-	TGTGCCAGTAAGGGCGGGGCGATCTACAATGAGCAGTTCTTC	CASKGGAIYNEQFF
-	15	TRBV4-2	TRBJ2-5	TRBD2	TGTGCCAGCAGCCGAACTAGCGGGGGGGCGGAGACCCAGTACTTC	CASSRTSGGAETQYF
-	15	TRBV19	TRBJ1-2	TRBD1	TGTGCCAGTAGTATTAGGGACAGGGGGGCCAATGGCTACACCTTC	CASSIRDRGANGYTF
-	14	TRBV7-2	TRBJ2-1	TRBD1	TGTGCCAGCAGTTGGGACAGAACTTACAATGAGCAGTTCTTC	CASSWDRTYNEQFF
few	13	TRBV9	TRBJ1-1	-	TGTGCCAGCAGCGTAGGACGGAACACTGAAGCTTTCTTT	CASSVGRNTEAFF
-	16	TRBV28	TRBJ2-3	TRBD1	TGTGCCAGCAGTTTAACCCCCGGACAGGTATCAGATACGCAGTATTTT	CASSLTPGQVSDTQYF
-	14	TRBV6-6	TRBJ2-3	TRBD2	TGTGCCAGCAGCCCCGCGGGACTAGCGGGGGGTGCGTATTTT	CASSPAGLAGGAYF
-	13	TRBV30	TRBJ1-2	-	TGTGCCTGGAGTCTCGGGACCAACTATGGCTACACCTTC	CAWSLGTNYGYTF
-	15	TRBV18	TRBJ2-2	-	TGTGCCAGCTCACCACCTGGAGGGGGCAATGGGGAGCTGTTTTTT	CASSPPGGGNGELFF
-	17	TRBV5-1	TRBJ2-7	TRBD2	TGCGCCAGCAGCTTGGAGTGGGCTAGCGGGATTCCGTACGAGCAGTACTTC	CASSLEWASGIPYEQYF
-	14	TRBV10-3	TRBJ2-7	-	TGTGCCATCAGTGTCGCAGGGGATTTCTACGAGCAGTACTTC	CAISVAGDFYEQYF
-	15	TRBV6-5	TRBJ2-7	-	TGTGCCAGCAGTTTCGAAGTGGTTGGGGTTTCCGAGCAGTACTTC	CASSFEVVGVSEQYF
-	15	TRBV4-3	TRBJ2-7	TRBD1	TGCGCCAGCAGTCACCGGGACAGAGACTCCTACGAGCAGTACTTC	CASSHRDRDSYEQYF
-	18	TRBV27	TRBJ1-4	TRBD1	TGTGCCAGCAGTGTAACTGGACAGGGGAACGTGGTTAGGGAAAAACTGTTTTTT	CASSVTGQGNVVREKLFF
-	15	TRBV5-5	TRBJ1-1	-	TGTGCCAGCAGCAGAATTGGGACGGTGAACACTGAAGCTTTCTTT	CASSRIGTVNTEAFF
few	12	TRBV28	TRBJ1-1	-	TGTGCCAGCAGTTTGCAAGGCCCTGAAGCTTTCTTT	CASSLQGPEAFF
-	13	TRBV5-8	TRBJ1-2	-	TGTGCCAGCAGCTTGAAGGGTAACTATGGCTACACCTTC	CASSLKGNYGYTF
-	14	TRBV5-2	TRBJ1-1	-	TGTGCCAGCAGAGCGGGGACGGGGAACACTGAAGCTTTCTTT	CASRAGTGNTEAFF
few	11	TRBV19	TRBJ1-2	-	TGTGCCAGTAGTCGCCGGGATGGCTACACCTTC	CASSRRDGYTF
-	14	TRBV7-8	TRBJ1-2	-	TGTGCCAGCAGCCTCAACAGGGACCACTATGGCTACACCTTC	CASSLNRDHYGYTF
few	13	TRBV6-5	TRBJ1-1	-	TGTGCCAGCAGTTACCGGGGAAACACTGAAGCTTTCTTT	CASSYRGNTEAFF
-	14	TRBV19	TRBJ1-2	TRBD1	TGTGCCAGTAGAACCGGGACAGAGGTATATGGCTACACCTTC	CASRTGTEVYGYTF
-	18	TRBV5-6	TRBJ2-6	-	TGTGCCAGCAGCTTGTTAGCTACAGGCATCTCTGGGGCCAACGTCCTGACTTTC	CASSLLATGISGANVLTF
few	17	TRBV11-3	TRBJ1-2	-	TGTGCCAGCAGCTTAGGGGGTAGGGGAGCCCCTGACTATGGCTACACCTTC	CASSLGGRGAPDYGYTF
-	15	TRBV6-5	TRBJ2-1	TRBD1	TGTGCCAGCAGTTACTCCCGGGACAGCTACAATGAGCAGTTCTTC	CASSYSRDSYNEQFF
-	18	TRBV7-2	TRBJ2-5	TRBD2	TGTGCCAGCAGCTTAGGGTGGCTAGCGGGAGGGCCGGGGGAGACCCAGTACTTC	CASSLGWLAGGPGETQYF
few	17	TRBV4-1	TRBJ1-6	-	TGCGCCAGCAGCCAAGGGGCCCCTAGGGGATATAATTCACCCCTCCACTTT	CASSQGAPRGYNSPLHF
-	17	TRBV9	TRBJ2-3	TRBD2	TGTGCCAGCAGCGTAGTGTCTAGCGGGGTAATTGGAGATACGCAGTATTTT	CASSVVSSGVIGDTQYF
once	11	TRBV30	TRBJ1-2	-	TGTGCCTGGAGGGTAAACTATGGCTACACCTTC	CAWRVNYGYTF
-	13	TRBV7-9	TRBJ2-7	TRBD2	TGTGCCAGCAGTTTACTAGCGGGCTACGAGCAGTACTTC	CASSLLAGYEQYF
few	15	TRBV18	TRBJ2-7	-	TGTGCCAGCTCACCACCAGGCAGGACAAAGTACGAGCAGTACTTC	CASSPPGRTKYEQYF
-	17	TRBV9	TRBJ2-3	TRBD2	TGTGCCAGCAGCGCTGGCCGGCGGGGGTGGAGCACAGATACGCAGTATTTT	CASSAGRRGWSTDTQYF